The source of this T cell receptor (beta chain) is a study of blood T cells in healthy people across ages. Trimming cost V 5 bases and J 6 bases, with 11 bases left between them. This CDR3 has 13 residues. The germline gives CDR1 DFQATT, CDR2 SNEGSKA (reference sequence). Primed by a sample-barcoded 5' primer and a J-beta primer mix, a second PCR proceeded for roughly 7 to 12 cycles. TCRdb re-called the 5' RACE reads through MiXCR, storing one row per CDR3 protein. The table shows hundreds of thousands of distinct CDR3 sequences, with 58% occurring only once. General observations from the study: Among T cells, TCR beta diversity per million cells dropped roughly linearly as age rose. Researchers deemed the diversity estimates from one million T cells underestimates.

The donors, aged about 6 to 100, were healthy Caucasians from Russia. This clonotype was observed a handful of times. Its cognate antigen is unknown. The V gene is TRBV20-1, the J gene TRBJ1-6, with a weak D call TRBD1 (6 bases). This sequence originates from a man aged 60-69 years in good health. The sequencing sample was made of blood. The DNA for the CDR3 is TGCAGTGCTCTAGACAGGATTAATTCACCCCTCCACTTT. This gives the protein CSALDRINSPLHF.